These 4 T cell receptor beta chains were sequenced from one sample in a study of shared clonotypes between healthy human individuals. Generated by immunoSEQ multiplex PCR, the TCRdb table keeps only in-frame clones and is missing some. The sample has fewer than 1.6 million clones, around 98.5% seen once. The sequencing sample was made of naive CD4+ T cells sorted from blood. The sample's subset: CD45RA+ positively selected. These TCRs come from a man aged 25 to 45 in good health.

The chain employs TRBV10-3 and TRBJ2-1, with 7 positions matching TRBD2. The germline gives CDR1 ENHRY, CDR2 SYGVKD. V dropped 8 bases and J dropped 0; count of bases not matched to a gene: 4. The CDR3 consists of 14 residues. The CDR3: CAIGGGSSYNEQFF. The CDR3 nucleotides are TGTGCCATCGGGGGGGGAAGCTCCTACAATGAGCAGTTCTTC.

J is TRBJ1-1 and V is TRBV11-3; D unresolved. The V end lost 8 bases, the J end lost 7 bases, and 14 bases lay between the germline ends. The CDR3 sequence is 12 residues long. Germline-derived CDR1 and CDR2 are SGHNT and YENEEA. CDR3 residues: CASRRAKGEAFF. In DNA, the CDR3 is TGTGCCAGCCGGAGGGCAAAGGGTGAAGCTTTCTTT.

The chain couples TRBV19 to TRBJ2-5; D is ambiguous. V was clipped by 9 bases and J by 0 bases, with 20 bases between them. CDR3 length equals 16 residues. In germline, CDR1 is LNHDA, CDR2 SQIVND (reference sequence). For the CDR3, the DNA is TGTGCCAGCTGCCCAGATCATGCGCGGTACCAAGAGACCCAGTACTTC. Protein product: CASCPDHARYQETQYF.

V gene TRBV7-2 combines with J gene TRBJ1-2, with a tentative D call TRBD1 (6 bases). Looked up from germline, CDR1 is SGHTA and CDR2 is FQGNSA. Trimming stripped 0 bases from V and 3 bases from J, with 17 bases between. The CDR3 contains 17 residues. The CDR3 nucleotides are TGTGCCAGCAGCTTAGCAGGGGGTTTACTAAAAGACTATGGCTACACCTTC. Translated: CASSLAGGLLKDYGYTF.